Reported below is one T cell receptor (beta chain). No cognate antigen has been identified for it. The record has no base qualities; no much larger clone is one base away. The source of the sample is a study of CD8 T cells in ankylosing spondylitis (dated by TCRdb to the late 2010s). In terms of the full investigation: To find TCR variants linked to disease, the study profiled T cell receptor beta repertoires in ankylosing spondylitis patients and healthy donors. The full study cohort was made up of about 25 ankylosing spondylitis patients and roughly 98 healthy donors. Samples of peripheral blood were taken, and for ankylosing spondylitis patients, synovial fluid was collected as well.

Broader findings and caveats from the paper: The disease-linked clones were reported to be significantly enriched in matched synovial fluid samples from ankylosing spondylitis patients. A CD8+ phenotype was shown by the disease-linked clones, which were found at relatively low frequencies in peripheral blood. A TCR beta motif made up of several highly homologous amino acid variants appeared to be characteristic of blood from ankylosing spondylitis patients. Some motif variants had previously been reported in the synovial fluid and blood of reactive arthritis patients, which suggests shared mechanisms of disease initiation.

From the cysteine up to the phenylalanine, the CDR3 has a length of 14 residues. The CDR3 DNA has 42 bases and is translated from base 1. Relative to germline, V is missing 3 bases and J is missing 2 bases, with 5 bases of the junction outside any gene match. According to the germline V gene (reference sequence), CDR1 reads DFQATT and CDR2 reads SNEGSKA. The sequencer listed for this sample is Illumina HiSeq 2500. TCR beta libraries were prepared by quantitative 5'-RACE with molecular barcodes. On the authors' methods: A new computational method based on a probabilistic model of VDJ rearrangement was used to identify disease-linked TCR variants. TCRdb's own reprocessing of the public reads used fastp at Q25 and MiXCR and kept productive beta chains. Rows matching on CDR3 protein sequence are summarized as one entry with the most common DNA and genes. The V and J calls here are based on TCRdb, not the publication. Recorded for this sample are fewer than 250,000 distinct CDR3 sequences; around 25% of them occurred a single time. The ten largest clonotypes hold under 8% of the sample.

This TCR derives from a male donor with ankylosing spondylitis or in good health (not recorded which). Specimen: blood, either unsorted or a sorted T cell fraction (not recorded which). This chain is built from TRBV20-1 and TRBJ2-3, with 7 junctional bases fitting TRBD2. The base sequence is TGCAGTGCTAGGGGAGGGAGACTCACAGATACGCAGTATTTT. It translates to CSARGGRLTDTQYF.